Given below is one T cell receptor beta chain in context. What it binds is unknown. These data are taken from a study of identifying expanded T cells in peripheral blood. Whole-study findings and limits: Variance in clone template counts between approximately 2-week samples significantly increased with total template count across all healthy donors. About 1.3 clones differed between technical replicates, versus approximately 17 and 20 over time.

Profiling relied on immunoSEQ multiplex PCR, and the TCRdb table lists in-frame clones only, not all of them. The sample consists of 70,000 to 100,000 clones, around nine tenths of them appearing once. This CDR3 comprises 13 residues. Per germline, CDR1 SQVTM and CDR2 ANQGSEA. V was shortened by 3 bases and J by 2 bases, with 10 bases between the two germline ends. No infections or other immune events were documented during collection. This TCR derives from a person between 18 and 75 years old in good health. Sequencing was carried out using blood. The chain links TRBV29-1 to TRBJ1-1, with D unclear. CDR3 DNA: TGCAGCGTTGACGCGGGGAGAAACACTGAAGCTTTCTTT. Amino acid sequence: CSVDAGRNTEAFF. Combining the CDR3 with reference TRBV29-1 and TRBJ1-1 gives the whole variable domain SAVISQKPSRDICQRGTSLTIQCQVDSQVTMMFWYRQQPGQSLTLIATANQGSEATYESGFVIDKFPISRPNLTFSTLTVSNMSPEDSSIYLCSVDAGRNTEAFFGQGTRLTVV.